These T cell receptor beta chains were read from a single sample in a study of blood T cell repertoires in COVID-19. The protocol was immunoSEQ multiplex PCR, while the TCRdb copy is restricted to in-frame clones and leaves out a portion. The data contain over 200,000 clones, around 88% of them singletons. The sequencing sample was made of PBMCs or T cells enriched from blood (not recorded which). The receptors originated from a man aged 40-49 years who had recovered from COVID-19. Both conserved end residues are part of each CDR3. Each record gives: clone size, D gene, V gene, J gene, CDR3 protein, CDR3 DNA. The D gene is left open where the match is weak. Not all rows give a size; the values are once, few, many and, for expanded clones, a class.

NA,TRBD2,TRBV10-1,TRBJ2-7,CASTPAGDGHEQYF,TGCGCCAGCACCCCAGCGGGGGACGGGCACGAGCAGTACTTC
once,NA,TRBV6-1,TRBJ2-7,CASSEFGGYEQYF,TGTGCCAGCAGTGAGTTTGGGGGGTACGAGCAGTACTTC
NA,NA,TRBV5-1,TRBJ2-3,CASSPGDSRITDTQYF,TGCGCCAGCAGCCCGGGGGACAGCCGTATCACAGATACGCAGTATTTT
NA,NA,TRBV29-1,TRBJ1-2,CSVDMGGGYGYTF,TGCAGCGTTGACATGGGAGGTGGCTATGGCTACACCTTC
NA,TRBD1,TRBV10-3,TRBJ1-5,CAISIGQDQPQHF,TGTGCCATCAGTATCGGACAGGATCAGCCCCAGCATTTT
NA,NA,TRBV4-1,TRBJ1-1,CASSQKKYRDVKMNTEAFF,TGCGCCAGCAGCCAGAAAAAATACAGGGACGTGAAAATGAACACTGAAGCTTTCTTT
NA,NA,TRBV9,TRBJ1-2,CASSRTGDTNYGYTF,TGTGCCAGCAGTAGGACGGGAGATACTAACTATGGCTACACCTTC
NA,NA,TRBV9,TRBJ1-6,CASSPVDKNSYNSPLHF,TGTGCCAGCAGCCCGGTCGACAAGAACTCCTATAATTCACCCCTCCACTTT
NA,TRBD2,TRBV28,TRBJ2-2,CASRLAGVDTGELFF,TGTGCCAGCAGACTAGCGGGAGTAGACACCGGGGAGCTGTTTTTT
NA,TRBD1,TRBV11-2,TRBJ1-5,CASSRTGRGNQPQHF,TGTGCCAGCAGCCGGACAGGAAGGGGAAATCAGCCCCAGCATTTT
NA,NA,TRBV21-1,TRBJ2-7,CASSKGPGLYEQYF,TGTGCCAGCAGCAAAGGGCCAGGACTCTACGAGCAGTACTTC
NA,NA,TRBV7-9,TRBJ2-5,CASSLPFGRVGQETQYF,TGTGCCAGCAGCCTACCCTTCGGCAGGGTAGGCCAAGAGACCCAGTACTTC
NA,TRBD2,TRBV6-5,TRBJ2-2,CASSYPPSGGTGELFF,TGTGCCAGCAGTTACCCCCCTAGCGGGGGGACCGGGGAGCTGTTTTTT
NA,TRBD1,TRBV5-1,TRBJ2-5,CASKPGQGQETQYF,TGCGCCAGCAAGCCGGGACAGGGGCAAGAGACCCAGTACTTC
NA,TRBD1,TRBV4-1,TRBJ2-2,CASSQLQGIGTGELFF,TGCGCCAGCAGCCAACTACAGGGGATTGGCACCGGGGAGCTGTTTTTT
NA,TRBD2,TRBV7-8,TRBJ2-1,CASSLVRFLAGDRNEQFF,TGTGCCAGCAGCTTAGTGCGATTTCTAGCGGGAGACCGCAATGAGCAGTTCTTC
NA,TRBD1,TRBV2,TRBJ1-3,CASSRTGAGNTIYF,TGTGCCAGCAGTCGGACAGGGGCTGGAAACACCATATATTTT
NA,NA,TRBV7-6,TRBJ2-7,CASSAGGFSYEQYF,TGTGCCAGCAGCGCAGGCGGGTTTTCCTACGAGCAGTACTTC
NA,TRBD2,TRBV29-1,TRBJ2-4,CSVLFSGAKNIQYF,TGCAGCGTTCTATTTAGCGGGGCAAAAAACATTCAGTACTTC
NA,NA,TRBV4-2,TRBJ1-5,CASSQAQGESNQPQHF,TGTGCCAGCAGCCAAGCACAGGGTGAAAGCAATCAGCCCCAGCATTTT
NA,TRBD1,TRBV3-1/TRBV3-2,TRBJ1-5,CASSQGHPGQGTQPQHF,TGTGCCAGCAGCCAAGGTCATCCGGGACAGGGTACTCAGCCCCAGCATTTT
NA,TRBD2,TRBV29-1,TRBJ2-1,CSAWTSGRPSSYNEQFF,TGCAGCGCCTGGACTAGCGGGAGGCCTAGCTCCTACAATGAGCAGTTCTTC
NA,TRBD2,TRBV19,TRBJ2-5,CATKLAGVGGTTQYF,TGTGCCACGAAACTAGCGGGAGTAGGTGGTACGACCCAGTACTTC
many,TRBD1,TRBV6-4,TRBJ2-2,CASSKGQGNTGELFF,TGTGCCAGCAGTAAGGGACAGGGGAACACCGGGGAGCTGTTTTTT
NA,NA,TRBV11-2,TRBJ1-1,CASSPGRGGNTEAFF,TGTGCCAGCAGCCCAGGGAGGGGAGGGAACACTGAAGCTTTCTTT
NA,TRBD2,TRBV5-1,TRBJ2-5,CASSLGLAGYQETQYF,TGCGCCAGCAGCTTGGGACTAGCGGGATACCAAGAGACCCAGTACTTC
NA,NA,TRBV7-9,TRBJ1-5,CASSGQDRHSNQPQHF,TGTGCCAGCAGCGGACAAGACAGGCATAGCAATCAGCCCCAGCATTTT
NA,TRBD2,TRBV9,TRBJ2-1,CASSVEGTSGVYRDEQFF,TGTGCCAGCAGCGTAGAAGGGACTAGCGGGGTTTATAGGGATGAGCAGTTCTTC
NA,NA,TRBV19,TRBJ2-3,CASSMVGGSTDTQYF,TGTGCCAGTAGTATGGTTGGCGGGAGCACAGATACGCAGTATTTT
NA,NA,TRBV11-3,TRBJ1-2,CASSSTQGLGGYTF,TGTGCCAGCAGCTCCACTCAGGGTTTGGGTGGCTACACCTTC
few,NA,TRBV7-8,TRBJ2-5,CASSLVPRGQETQYF,TGTGCCAGCAGCTTAGTCCCGAGGGGGCAAGAGACCCAGTACTTC
once,NA,TRBV11-1,TRBJ1-1,CASSLDSGGEAFF,TGTGCCAGCAGCTTGGACAGCGGCGGCGAAGCTTTCTTT
many,TRBD1,TRBV15,TRBJ2-5,CATSLGQGGETQYF,TGTGCCACCAGCCTTGGACAGGGGGGAGAGACCCAGTACTTC
few,TRBD1,TRBV6-4,TRBJ1-2,CASSRKAGTGGGYTF,TGTGCCAGCAGTCGAAAAGCCGGGACAGGGGGTGGCTACACCTTC
once,TRBD1,TRBV6-2/TRBV6-3,TRBJ1-1,CASSHRPQGRNTEAFF,TGTGCCAGCAGTCATAGACCACAGGGGAGGAACACTGAAGCTTTCTTT
NA,NA,TRBV19,TRBJ2-3,CASSIAADTQYF,TGTGCCAGTAGTATTGCAGCAGATACGCAGTATTTT
NA,TRBD1,TRBV7-9,TRBJ2-1,CASRRDRGPVIREQFF,TGTGCCAGCAGGAGGGACAGGGGGCCCGTCATTCGGGAGCAGTTCTTC
NA,TRBD2,TRBV29-1,TRBJ2-7,CSVEVSGSGYEQYF,TGCAGCGTTGAAGTTAGCGGGAGTGGCTACGAGCAGTACTTC
NA,TRBD1,TRBV19,TRBJ2-1,CASSHIDRVSYNEQFF,TGTGCCAGTAGTCACATAGACAGGGTGTCCTACAATGAGCAGTTCTTC
NA,NA,TRBV18,TRBJ2-3,CASSPLGHSTDTQYF,TGTGCCAGCTCACCATTGGGCCATAGCACAGATACGCAGTATTTT
NA,NA,TRBV19,TRBJ2-7,CASSIGWDTSYEQYF,TGTGCCAGTAGTATAGGGTGGGACACATCCTACGAGCAGTACTTC
NA,TRBD2,TRBV7-3,TRBJ2-3,CASSALAGERNTQYF,TGTGCCAGCAGCGCACTAGCGGGAGAACGAAATACGCAGTATTTT
NA,NA,TRBV5-5,TRBJ2-1,CASSPDSGEQFF,TGTGCCAGCAGCCCTGACAGTGGTGAGCAGTTCTTC
NA,TRBD1,TRBV18,TRBJ2-1,CASSPAGTAYNEQFF,TGTGCCAGCTCACCGGCCGGGACAGCCTACAATGAGCAGTTCTTC
NA,NA,TRBV5-6,TRBJ1-2,CASSLVTAGYHYGYTF,TGTGCCAGCAGCTTGGTTACCGCAGGGTATCACTATGGCTACACCTTC
NA,TRBD1,TRBV19,TRBJ2-7,CASSIRDRVTYEQYF,TGTGCCAGTAGCATCCGGGACAGGGTTACCTACGAGCAGTACTTC
NA,TRBD1,TRBV7-2,TRBJ1-6,CASSLASRTGVKSPLHF,TGTGCCAGCAGCTTAGCCTCCCGGACAGGGGTAAAGTCACCCCTCCACTTT
NA,NA,TRBV29-1,TRBJ1-1,CSVEARGTEAFF,TGCAGCGTTGAGGCAAGGGGCACTGAAGCTTTCTTT
NA,TRBD1,TRBV13,TRBJ1-2,CASSSRDRGRLGYTF,TGTGCCAGCAGCTCTAGGGACAGGGGGCGATTGGGCTACACCTTC
NA,NA,TRBV4-1,TRBJ1-2,CASLPAGGYGYTF,TGCGCCAGCCTCCCCGCGGGGGGCTATGGCTACACCTTC
once,NA,TRBV6-5,TRBJ2-6,CASSLREAGANVLTF,TGTGCCAGCAGTCTCAGGGAGGCTGGGGCCAACGTCCTGACTTTC
NA,NA,TRBV19,TRBJ2-3,CASSIFRDTPHTQYF,TGTGCCAGTAGTATATTCCGGGATACTCCCCATACGCAGTATTTT
NA,TRBD1,TRBV19,TRBJ1-5,CASSPLDRGAQPQHF,TGTGCCAGTAGTCCGCTGGACAGGGGAGCCCAGCCCCAGCATTTT
NA,NA,TRBV18,TRBJ1-5,CASSPLGGDQPQHF,TGTGCCAGCTCACCACTTGGGGGGGACCAGCCCCAGCATTTT